The next 21 T cell receptor beta chains were all read from a single sample in a study of blood T cell repertoires in COVID-19. Clones were read by immunoSEQ multiplex PCR, and TCRdb kept only the in-frame ones, dropping some. Seen here are approximately 240,000 clones, approximately 90% observed once, and the top ten hold 3.5%. Sequencing input: PBMCs or T cells enriched from blood (not recorded which). The receptors come from a woman under 30 in a cohort exposed to, infected with or recovered from COVID-19 (not recorded which).

The rearrangement links TRBV5-5 to TRBJ2-7, with TRBD1 matching over 8 bases. This CDR3 spans 15 amino acids. With 3 bases clipped from V and 7 bases from J, the junction kept 12 bases outside the gene matches. Germline assignment: CDR1 SGHKS and CDR2 YYEKEE (reference sequence). The CDR3 DNA is TGTGCCAGCAGCTCGACAGGGGACAACTACAGGGAGCAGTACTTC. Residues: CASSSTGDNYREQYF. The full variable domain, completed using reference TRBV5-5 and TRBJ2-7, is DAGVTQSPTHLIKTRGQQVTLRCSPISGHKSVSWYQQVLGQGPQFIFQYYEKEERGRGNFPDRFSARQFPNYSSELNVNALLLGDSALYLCASSSTGDNYREQYFGPGTRLTVT.

Details on this clone: Other DNA sequences within the sample encode an identical CDR3. The chain is built from TRBV5-1 and TRBJ1-1; 7 bases fit TRBD1. CDR1 SGHRS and CDR2 YFSETQ come from the germline V gene. The J segment lost 4 bases and the V segment lost 4 bases, leaving 4 bases of the junction unmatched. The CDR3 totals 13 residues. CDR3 protein: CASSRTGGTEAFF. The CDR3 DNA sequence: TGCGCCAGCAGCCGGACAGGCGGCACTGAAGCTTTCTTT. Variable domain in full (rest from reference TRBV5-1 and TRBJ1-1): KAGVTQTPRYLIKTRGQQVTLSCSPISGHRSVSWYQQTPGQGLQFLFEYFSETQRNKGNFPGRFSGRQFSNSRSEMNVSTLELGDSALYLCASSRTGGTEAFFGQGTRLTVV.

The V and J genes are TRBV6-5 and TRBJ1-2, with D unresolved. V lost 0 bases and J lost 6, with 11 bases in between. Germline CDR1 MNHEY, CDR2 SVGAGI. The CDR3 spans 14 residues. The CDR3 nucleotides read TGTGCCAGCAGTTACTCGTCGGGGAGTCATGGCTACACCTTC. Protein sequence: CASSYSSGSHGYTF.

This clone was seen only once. The V and J genes are TRBV19 and TRBJ1-1; possibly TRBD1 for D (6 bases). The CDR3 length is 12 residues. Germline lookup yields CDR1 LNHDA and CDR2 SQIVND (reference sequence). With 5 bases removed from V and 6 bases from J, the gap between germline ends came to 10 bases. The CDR3 DNA follows: TGTGCCAGTAGTCCTGGGACATCTGAAGCTTTCTTT. Its protein is CASSPGTSEAFF.

CDR3 sequence reads: CATSRVGGAASPLHF. The CDR3 DNA follows: TGTGCCACCAGCAGAGTGGGGGGGGCGGCTTCACCCCTCCACTTT. V is TRBV15 and J is TRBJ1-6; D may be TRBD1 (6 bases). This CDR3 region has 15 residues. The V gene lost 1 base and the J gene lost 9 bases, with 13 bases spanning the gap. Germline values: CDR1 LNHNV, CDR2 YYDKDF (reference sequence).

The chain uses TRBV19 and TRBJ2-7, with 9 positions matching TRBD1. The J segment lost 4 bases and the V segment lost 5 bases, leaving 6 bases of the junction unmatched. This CDR3 is built from 14 residues. Germline-derived CDR1 and CDR2 are LNHDA and SQIVND (reference sequence). The CDR3 here is CASSLGTGTYEQYF. The CDR3 bases are TGTGCCAGTAGTCTCGGGACAGGGACATACGAGCAGTACTTC.

J is TRBJ1-1 and V is TRBV7-9; no firm D call. CDR3 length: 12 residues. Germline lookup yields CDR1 SEHNR and CDR2 FQNEAQ (reference sequence). V lost 5 bases to trimming and J lost 6 bases, with 10 bases between them. The CDR3 region is CASSTQTSEAFF. The CDR3 DNA reads TGTGCCAGCAGCACACAGACATCTGAAGCTTTCTTT.

The rearrangement links TRBV5-4 to TRBJ2-1; D perhaps matches TRBD2 (5 bases). Trimming took off 0 bases at V and 6 bases at J, with 13 bases between the two ends. The length of the CDR3 is 15 residues. Germline V gene data show CDR1 as SGHNT and CDR2 as YYREEE (reference sequence). The CDR3 nucleotides are TGTGCCAGCAGCTTGGGGGGAGCAAGTTCCAATGAGCAGTTCTTC. It yields the protein CASSLGGASSNEQFF.

The chain links TRBV7-9 to TRBJ1-1, with D hard to call. Trimming removed 0 bases at V and 7 bases at J, with 3 bases between. Germline values: CDR1 SEHNR, CDR2 FQNEAQ (reference sequence). The CDR3 runs 11 residues. In nucleotides, the CDR3 is TGTGCCAGCAGCTTAGCTATTGAAGCTTTCTTT. Encoded protein: CASSLAIEAFF. The complete variable domain, with remaining parts taken from reference TRBV7-9 and TRBJ1-1, reads DTGVSQNPRHKITKRGQNVTFRCDPISEHNRLYWYRQTLGQGPEFLTYFQNEAQLEKSRLLSDRFSAERPKGSFSTLEIQRTEQGDSAMYLCASSLAIEAFFGQGTRLTVV.

V gene TRBV7-2 combines with J gene TRBJ2-3; possible D gene TRBD2, 5 bases. The germline CDR1 and CDR2 sequences are SGHTA and FQGNSA. V was shortened by 2 bases and J by 0 bases, with 9 bases between the two germline ends. The CDR3 consists of 15 residues. The CDR3 bases are TGTGCCAGCAGCTTAAACGCGGGTAGCACAGATACGCAGTATTTT. It is translated as CASSLNAGSTDTQYF.

The chain employs TRBV19 and TRBJ1-2; a possible D gene is TRBD1 (5 bases). The V gene lost 10 bases and the J gene lost 2 bases, with 20 bases spanning the gap. The CDR3 is made up of 15 amino acids. The germline gives CDR1 LNHDA, CDR2 SQIVND (reference sequence). Written as DNA, the CDR3 is TGTGCCACCAGCCGTCGTGGGACTGCCAACTATGGCTACACCTTC. This gives the protein CATSRRGTANYGYTF.

The gene calls are TRBV7-9 and TRBJ1-5; D uncertain. The CDR3 totals 12 residues. Deletions cut 1 base from V and 9 bases from J, with 7 bases between. The germline V gene has CDR1 SEHNR and CDR2 FQNEAQ (reference sequence). CDR3 nucleotides: TGTGCCAGCAGCTTAGATCAGGCGCCCCAGCATTTT. It specifies CASSLDQAPQHF.

To note about this clone: The junction departs from the called germline gene at one end, perhaps through a read error. V is TRBV7-7 and J is TRBJ1-1; D not resolved. The CDR3 contains 16 residues. Per the germline V gene, CDR1 is SSHAT and CDR2 is FNYEAQ (reference sequence). The CDR3 here is CASSLADAVVGVGAFF. CDR3 DNA: TGTGCTAGCAGCTTAGCAGATGCGGTGGTAGGAGTCGGAGCTTTCTTT.

The chain couples TRBV24-1 to TRBJ1-2; a possible D gene is TRBD1 (6 bases). The germline V gene has CDR1 KGHDR and CDR2 SFDVKD. V shed 2 bases and J shed 14 bases, with 17 bases lying between them. There are 13 residues in the CDR3. The CDR3 sequence is CATSDSGTTGQTF. The DNA for the CDR3 is TGTGCCACCAGTGATTCGGGGACAACAGGACAGACCTTC.

The CDR3 sequence is CASSRQESSYEQYF. CDR3 DNA sequence: TGTGCCAGCAGCCGACAGGAATCGTCCTACGAGCAGTACTTC. The rearrangement uses TRBV3-1 (or the pseudogene TRBV3-2) and TRBJ2-7, with D perhaps TRBD1 (6 bases). Germline CDR1 LGHDT, CDR2 YNNKEL (reference sequence). Trimming left V 4 bases short and J 1 base short, with 11 bases between. This CDR3 has 14 residues.

V is TRBV4-2 and J is TRBJ2-1, with 7 bases matching TRBD2. Germline lookup yields CDR1 LGHNA and CDR2 YNFKEQ. V was clipped by 5 bases and J by 4 bases; unmatched bases: 2. The CDR3 loop spans 13 amino acids. CDR3 in amino acids: CASSSGLYNEQFF. CDR3 DNA sequence: TGTGCCAGCAGCTCGGGACTATACAATGAGCAGTTCTTC.

The V gene is TRBV19, the J gene TRBJ2-3, with TRBD2 identical over 12 bases. In germline, CDR1 is LNHDA, CDR2 SQIVND (reference sequence). This CDR3 region has 13 residues. V shed 7 bases and J 12 bases; nucleotides not matched to a gene: 8. Here the CDR3 DNA reads TGTGCCAGTATGGAGACTAGCGGGAGTAACCAGTATTTT. Amino acid sequence: CASMETSGSNQYF.

This chain connects TRBV7-6 to TRBJ1-3; no clear D gene. The CDR3 has 18 residues. Germline CDR1 and CDR2: SGHVS and FNYEAQ. V lost 1 base and J lost 0, with 16 bases in between. This CDR3 reads CASSLEVSKSSSGNTIYF. The CDR3, as DNA: TGTGCCAGCAGCTTAGAAGTGTCCAAATCCAGCTCTGGAAACACCATATATTTT.

The chain couples TRBV2 to TRBJ1-2, with a possible D match to TRBD1 (5 bases). Trimming took off 3 bases at V and 4 bases at J, with 12 bases between the two ends. The germline V gene encodes CDR1 SNHLY and CDR2 FYNNEI. This CDR3 spans 14 amino acids. This CDR3 is CASSDRVFSYGYTF. CDR3 nucleotide sequence: TGTGCCAGCAGTGACAGGGTCTTCAGCTATGGCTACACCTTC.

This clone was recorded a few times. V and J are TRBV20-1 and TRBJ2-2; D unclear. The germline gives CDR1 DFQATT, CDR2 SNEGSKA (reference sequence). The CDR3 loop spans 10 amino acids. V was clipped by 5 bases and J by 7 bases, with 5 bases between them. The CDR3 sequence: CSAFGGELFF. DNA for the CDR3: TGCAGTGCTTTCGGCGGGGAGCTGTTTTTT.

The chain combines TRBV9 with TRBJ2-2, with 10 bases lining up with TRBD2. J was trimmed by 3 bases and V by 3 bases; bases with no gene match: 2. The CDR3 has 15 amino acids. CDR1 is SGDLS, CDR2 YYNGEE, per germline. CDR3 region: CASSGTSGYTGELFF. The DNA for the CDR3 is TGTGCCAGCAGCGGGACTAGCGGTTACACCGGGGAGCTGTTTTTT.